The 26 T cell receptor beta chains reported below all come from one sample, sequenced in a study of metastatic and nonmetastatic thyroid tumors. Thyroid surgery took place with no prior treatment in any patient. MiXCR re-clonotyped the PCR reads for TCRdb. The table shows over 40,000 clones, with approximately 26% occurring only once. Source material: blood. Every receptor here comes from a male donor with papillary thyroid cancer or a benign thyroid nodule (not recorded which). Some clones in this sample may be carry-over from other donors' samples.

The chain couples TRBV7-9 to TRBJ1-1; weak D call: TRBD1 (6 bases). Germline lookup yields CDR1 SEHNR and CDR2 FQNEAQ (reference sequence). Deletions cut 5 bases from V and 3 bases from J, with 10 bases between. This CDR3 contains 13 residues. Written as DNA, the CDR3 is TGTGCCAGCAGCCCGAGGGGGGACACTGAAGCTTTCTTT. It codes for CASSPRGDTEAFF. The full variable domain, rest sourced from reference TRBV7-9 and TRBJ1-1, is DTGVSQNPRHKITKRGQNVTFRCDPISEHNRLYWYRQTLGQGPEFLTYFQNEAQLEKSRLLSDRFSAERPKGSFSTLEIQRTEQGDSAMYLCASSPRGDTEAFFGQGTRLTVV.

This chain uses TRBV6-1 with TRBJ1-1; 11 bases align to TRBD1. CDR1 is MNHNS, CDR2 SASEGT, per germline. Trimming at V came to 4 bases and at J to 10 bases, leaving 2 bases not matched to a gene. The CDR3 has 12 amino acids. The DNA of the CDR3 is TGTGCCAGCAGTGCGGACAGGGGGCGAGCTTTCTTT. Protein: CASSADRGRAFF.

This clone was recorded once. The chain employs TRBV6-1 and TRBJ1-6; the match to TRBD1 covers 7 bases. The length of the CDR3 is 13 residues. CDR1 MNHNS and CDR2 SASEGT come from the germline V gene. Losses at the gene ends were 6 bases for V and 9 bases for J; bases not matched to a gene: 5. Here the CDR3 reads CASRTGQTSPLHF. The CDR3, as DNA: TGTGCCAGCAGGACGGGACAGACTTCACCCCTCCACTTT.

This clone was recorded at least ten times. The chain uses TRBV7-2 and TRBJ1-1; D gene uncertain. CDR1 and CDR2 from the germline V gene are SGHTA and FQGNSA. The ends were cut back, 5 bases at V and 0 bases at J, with 7 bases in the middle. There are 13 residues in the CDR3. The CDR3 nucleotides read TGTGCCAGCAGCCCATACCTGAACACTGAAGCTTTCTTT. Translating gives CASSPYLNTEAFF.

This clone was seen at least ten times. V gene TRBV5-6 combines with J gene TRBJ1-5; perhaps TRBD1 as D (6 bases). The CDR3 is 15 residues long. Germline CDR1 and CDR2: SGHDT and YYEEEE. V lost 5 bases and J lost 4, with 16 bases in between. CDR3 loop: CASSRGALDNQPQHF. The CDR3 DNA follows: TGTGCCAGCAGTCGGGGGGCCCTTGATAATCAGCCCCAGCATTTT.

The chain couples TRBV27 to TRBJ2-7, with D perhaps TRBD1 (5 bases). V was pared by 6 bases and J by 0 bases, with 15 bases between. Per germline, CDR1 MNHEY and CDR2 SMNVEV (reference sequence). The CDR3 totals 15 residues. The CDR3 sequence is CASSLDISASYEQYF. CDR3 in DNA: TGTGCCAGCAGCTTGGACATCAGCGCCTCCTACGAGCAGTACTTC.

There are many counts of this clone. This chain links TRBV19 with TRBJ1-5; D is undetermined. The V end lost 5 bases, the J end lost 9 bases, and 14 bases lay between the germline ends. Per the germline V gene, CDR1 is LNHDA and CDR2 is SQIVND (reference sequence). The CDR3 loop spans 13 amino acids. CDR3 nucleotides: TGTGCCAGTAGTCCGGGGAAACTGAGGCCCCAGCATTTT. Translation gives CASSPGKLRPQHF.

In this sample, this clone turned up many times. The CDR3 spells CASRTWTSGETQYF. In DNA form, the CDR3 reads TGTGCCAGCAGAACTTGGACTAGCGGGGAGACCCAGTACTTC. The V gene is TRBV12-3 or TRBV12-4, the J gene TRBJ2-5, with 11 bases lining up with TRBD2. This CDR3 is built from 14 residues. The trim removed 6 bases at V and 5 bases at J, leaving 5 bases unmatched.

This clone was detected many times. Additional DNA sequences in this sample encode the identical CDR3. The V gene is TRBV29-1, the J gene TRBJ2-3, with a weak D call TRBD2 (5 bases). Per germline, CDR1 SQVTM and CDR2 ANQGSEA. This CDR3 is 14 amino acids long. V dropped 7 bases and J dropped 0 bases, with 14 bases sitting between them. The CDR3: CSAYSGSSTDTQYF. CDR3 DNA sequence: TGCAGCGCCTACAGCGGATCTAGCACAGATACGCAGTATTTT.

This sequence joins TRBV2 and TRBJ2-1; 13 nucleotides match TRBD2. J gave up 4 bases and V 2 bases, and 14 bases lay outside the gene matches. Germline V gene sequence: CDR1 SNHLY, CDR2 FYNNEI. The CDR3 contains 20 residues. CDR3 sequence (DNA): TGTGCCAGCAGTGAACCGGTTGGACTAGCGGGAGTTTACACATACAATGAGCAGTTCTTC. Its protein product is CASSEPVGLAGVYTYNEQFF.

This clone was picked up many times. The rearrangement uses TRBV27 and TRBJ1-1, with D hard to call. This CDR3 spans 13 amino acids. V was pared by 6 bases and J by 0 bases, with 8 bases between. Germline loops: CDR1 MNHEY, CDR2 SMNVEV (reference sequence). In DNA, the CDR3 is TGTGCCAGCAGCGGACCGATGAACACTGAAGCTTTCTTT. Translated, it gives CASSGPMNTEAFF.

This clone was counted only a few times. The chain is built from TRBV20-1 and TRBJ2-7; 8 bases are shared with TRBD2. The germline V gene encodes CDR1 DFQATT and CDR2 SNEGSKA (reference sequence). This CDR3 has 15 residues. The junction had 9 bases not matched to a gene; V was cut back by 1 base and J by 4 bases. CDR3 residues: CSARVDGRAGYEQYF. The CDR3 DNA follows: TGCAGTGCTAGAGTGGACGGGAGGGCGGGTTACGAGCAGTACTTC.

This clone was seen many times. This chain joins TRBV9 and TRBJ2-3, with 9 bases identical to TRBD2. The CDR3 extends over 14 amino acids. The germline gives CDR1 SGDLS, CDR2 YYNGEE. Trimming at V came to 2 bases and at J to 3 bases, leaving 1 base not matched to a gene. The DNA for the CDR3 is TGTGCCAGCAGCGTTAGCGGGAGTACAGATACGCAGTATTTT. This codes for CASSVSGSTDTQYF. Drawing the rest from reference TRBV9 and TRBJ2-3, the complete variable domain is DSGVTQTPKHLITATGQRVTLRCSPRSGDLSVYWYQQSLDQGLQFLIQYYNGEERAKGNILERFSAQQFPDLHSELNLSSLELGDSALYFCASSVSGSTDTQYFGPGTRLTVL.

In this sample, this clone turned up many times. The V and J genes are TRBV20-1 and TRBJ2-2, with 12 positions matching TRBD2. V was pared by 3 bases and J by 1 base, with 6 bases of the junction left unmatched. The CDR3 extends over 17 amino acids. Germline V CDR1 and CDR2: DFQATT, SNEGSKA (reference sequence). The CDR3 protein is CSARITSGRMNTGELFF. The CDR3 DNA is TGCAGTGCTAGGATTACTAGCGGGAGGATGAACACCGGGGAGCTGTTTTTT.

The chain is built from TRBV30 and TRBJ2-6, with D unclear. The V gene lost 7 bases and the J gene lost 0 bases, with 13 bases spanning the gap. Germline values: CDR1 GTSNPN, CDR2 SVGIG (reference sequence). This CDR3 has 15 residues. In DNA form, the CDR3 reads TGTGCCTCTCAACGGGCTAACTCTGGGGCCAACGTCCTGACTTTC. Translated, it gives CASQRANSGANVLTF.

In this sample, this clone turned up many times. J is TRBJ1-2 and V is TRBV12-3 or TRBV12-4, with D unresolved. The CDR3 is made up of 15 amino acids. Trimming took 3 bases from V and 0 from J, leaving 11 bases between them. The CDR3 here is CASSFSRGSNYGYTF. The CDR3 bases are TGTGCCAGCAGTTTCAGTCGGGGTTCTAACTATGGCTACACCTTC.

This chain links TRBV28 with TRBJ2-5; 13 bases are shared with TRBD2. The CDR3 length is 18 residues. With V trimmed by 3 bases and J by 0 bases, 7 bases remained unmatched. Looked up from germline, CDR1 is MDHEN and CDR2 is SYDVKM. In nucleotides, the CDR3 is TGTGCCAGCAGTTTTTCTACTAGCGGGGGGGATTACCAAGAGACCCAGTACTTC. It yields the protein CASSFSTSGGDYQETQYF. Full variable domain (remainder filled in from reference TRBV28 and TRBJ2-5): DVKVTQSSRYLVKRTGEKVFLECVQDMDHENMFWYRQDPGLGLRLIYFSYDVKMKEKGDIPEGYSVSREKKERFSLILESASTNQTSMYLCASSFSTSGGDYQETQYFGPGTRLLVL.

The CDR3 sequence: CASSYAGQHNQPQHF. DNA for the CDR3: TGCGCCAGCAGCTACGCGGGACAACACAATCAGCCCCAGCATTTT. The chain has TRBV5-1 and TRBJ1-5, with a weak D call TRBD1 (6 bases). There are 15 residues in the CDR3. From germline, CDR1 is SGHRS and CDR2 YFSETQ. The germline V and J ends were trimmed by 3 bases and 3 bases, with 13 bases remaining between them.

This clone was detected only once. The V call is TRBV18, the J call TRBJ2-1; D unresolved. The V and J ends lost 0 bases and 2 bases respectively, with 5 bases between them. Per the germline V gene, CDR1 is KGHSH and CDR2 is LQKENI. The CDR3 runs to 14 residues. The CDR3 DNA sequence: TGTGCCAGCTCACCACCGGCAGCCTACAATGAGCAGTTCTTC. Its protein is CASSPPAAYNEQFF.

Turning to this clone: A much bigger clone sits one base away, suggesting this may be a read error. The chain employs TRBV20-1 and TRBJ2-1; D gene unclear. The CDR3 sequence is 11 residues long. Germline V gene lookup returns CDR1 DFQATT and CDR2 SNEGSKA (reference sequence). The DNA for the CDR3 is TGCAGTGCTAGAGAGAACAATGAGCATTTCTTC. It is translated as CSARENNEHFF.

This clone has more than one count but fewer than ten. The chain carries TRBV24-1 and TRBJ2-1; 9 bases agree with TRBD1. CDR3 size: 16 residues. The V and J ends lost 6 bases and 3 bases, in that order; junction bases with no gene match: 8. Germline V lookup: CDR1 KGHDR, CDR2 SFDVKD. CDR3 residues: CATSRGTGTIYNEQFF. The DNA for the CDR3 is TGTGCCACCAGTAGAGGGACAGGGACAATCTACAATGAGCAGTTCTTC.

In its sample, this clone was seen many times. V gene TRBV10-2 combines with J gene TRBJ2-2; 8 bases map to TRBD2. Germline loops: CDR1 WSHSY, CDR2 SAAADI. Trimming at V came to 8 bases and at J to 0 bases, leaving 8 bases not matched to a gene. The CDR3 covers 16 residues. CDR3 DNA sequence: TGCGCCAGCCTACTAGCGGAGTTCGCGAACACCGGGGAGCTGTTTTTT. Encoded protein: CASLLAEFANTGELFF.

This clone was observed many times. The rearrangement uses TRBV6-5 and TRBJ2-7; 12 nucleotides agree with TRBD1. Germline CDR1 reads MNHEY; CDR2 reads SVGAGI. V trimming: 1 base; J trimming: 2 bases; junction bases outside the gene matches: 6. The CDR3 runs to 17 residues. The CDR3 DNA reads as TGTGCCAGCAGTTACTTCGCCGGGACAGGGGGCACCTACGAGCAGTACTTC. It translates to CASSYFAGTGGTYEQYF.

The chain is built from TRBV5-1 and TRBJ2-7; D gene uncertain. The V end was cut by 4 bases, the J end by 0 bases, with 8 bases between. CDR3 length equals 13 residues. Germline CDR1 and CDR2: SGHRS and YFSETQ. Here the CDR3 reads CASSAGPSYEQYF. CDR3 sequence (DNA): TGCGCCAGCAGCGCCGGGCCCTCCTACGAGCAGTACTTC.

This clone was detected a few times. The chain carries TRBV27 and TRBJ2-1; 7 bases are shared with TRBD2. The J segment lost 0 bases and the V segment lost 2 bases, leaving 4 bases of the junction unmatched. The CDR3 consists of 16 residues. Germline V gene sequence: CDR1 MNHEY, CDR2 SMNVEV (reference sequence). As DNA, the CDR3 is TGTGCCAGCAGTTTAGGAGCGGGGAGCTCCTACAATGAGCAGTTCTTC. Its protein product is CASSLGAGSSYNEQFF.

This clone showed up many times. The rearrangement uses TRBV7-9 and TRBJ2-7, with D unclear. CDR1 and CDR2 (germline): SEHNR, FQNEAQ (reference sequence). V was clipped by 4 bases and J by 0 bases, with 4 bases between them. The CDR3 covers 12 residues. The CDR3 here is CASSSSSYEQYF. The CDR3 nucleotides read TGTGCCAGCAGCTCAAGCTCCTACGAGCAGTACTTC.